The rows below give T cell receptor beta chains drawn from one sample of a study of response to subunit inactivated influenza vaccine. TCRdb ran MiXCR on the RT-PCR reads and lists one entry per CDR3 protein. The repertoire holds a few hundred thousand distinct CDR3 sequences, around 15% seen once, with more than 9.5% in the top ten. The sequences come from PBMCs from blood, collected approximately 13 days after vaccination. The receptors here all came from a man over 45 who received an inactivated influenza vaccine. Each CDR3 is given with its conserved first and last residue. Fields, in order: V gene, D gene, clone size, J gene, CDR3 protein, CDR3 DNA. A D gene is named only where the DNA matches it firmly. The size field is filled for only some rows; it gives once, few, many or a size class.

TRBV18	.	few	TRBJ2-7	CASSPYLARVAYEQYF	TGTGCCAGCTCACCATACCTAGCGAGGGTTGCTTACGAGCAGTACTTC
TRBV29-1	.	.	TRBJ1-6	CSVGDRTRGSPLHF	TGCAGCGTCGGGGACCGGACCCGGGGTTCACCCCTCCACTTT
TRBV12-3/TRBV12-4	.	.	TRBJ1-3	CASSFQTGTSGNTIYF	TGTGCCAGCAGTTTTCAGACAGGAACCTCTGGAAACACCATATATTTT
TRBV7-2	TRBD1	.	TRBJ2-5	CASSQSGQDQETQYF	TGTGCCAGCAGCCAAAGTGGACAGGATCAAGAGACCCAGTACTTC
TRBV7-8	TRBD2	.	TRBJ2-1	CASSLPPGLGSNEQFF	TGTGCCAGCAGCTTACCCCCGGGACTAGGAAGCAATGAGCAGTTCTTC
TRBV6-1	TRBD2	few	TRBJ2-3	CASSESGAVFTQYF	TGTGCCAGCAGTGAAAGCGGGGCCGTATTTACGCAGTATTTT
TRBV12-3/TRBV12-4	.	.	TRBJ1-2	CASSLGTSSSYGYTF	TGTGCCAGCAGCCTCGGGACGTCCAGTAGCTATGGCTACACCTTC
TRBV5-1	.	few	TRBJ2-2	CASSSPTGGYTGELFF	TGCGCCAGCAGCTCCCCAACGGGCGGGTACACCGGGGAGCTGTTTTTT
TRBV4-3	.	many	TRBJ2-1	CASSQDQGYNEQFF	TGCGCCAGCAGCCAAGATCAGGGGTACAATGAGCAGTTCTTC
TRBV7-2	TRBD2	many	TRBJ2-7	CASSLGGRAYEQYF	TGTGCCAGCAGCTTAGGTGGGAGGGCCTACGAGCAGTACTTC
TRBV2	.	.	TRBJ1-1	CASREGRRNTEAFF	TGTGCCAGCAGGGAGGGCAGGCGGAACACTGAAGCTTTCTTT
TRBV4-2	TRBD2	.	TRBJ2-6	CASSQDATSGATSGANVLTF	TGTGCCAGCAGCCAAGATGCGACTAGCGGGGCTACCTCTGGGGCCAACGTCCTGACTTTC
TRBV6-2/TRBV6-3	.	few	TRBJ2-3	CASSRADTQYF	TGTGCCAGCAGCCGGGCAGATACGCAGTATTTT
TRBV12-3/TRBV12-4	.	.	TRBJ2-1	CASSLVGGKPYNEQFF	TGTGCCAGCAGTTTAGTTGGGGGGAAACCTTACAATGAGCAGTTCTTC
TRBV7-6	TRBD2	.	TRBJ2-2	CASSPRVAGVTGELFF	TGTGCCAGCAGCCCCCGGGTAGCGGGGGTGACCGGGGAGCTGTTTTTT
TRBV27	.	.	TRBJ2-1	CASKAGLGLVYNEQFF	TGTGCCAGCAAGGCAGGGTTGGGGCTAGTTTACAATGAGCAGTTCTTC
TRBV29-1	.	many	TRBJ2-7	CSVAGSSYEQYF	TGCAGCGTTGCAGGGAGCTCCTACGAGCAGTACTTC
TRBV5-1	.	.	TRBJ1-4	CASSLRPTNEKLFF	TGCGCCAGCAGCTTACGGCCAACTAATGAAAAACTGTTTTTT
TRBV20-1	TRBD1	many	TRBJ2-1	CSAKTGNAYNEQFF	TGCAGTGCCAAGACAGGGAATGCCTACAATGAGCAGTTCTTC
TRBV6-2/TRBV6-3	.	.	TRBJ2-1	CASKWDTNTYNEQFF	TGTGCCAGCAAGTGGGACACTAACACCTACAATGAGCAGTTCTTC
TRBV6-2/TRBV6-3	.	few	TRBJ2-7	CASSVSPYVYEQYF	TGTGCCAGCAGTGTTTCCCCCTACGTCTACGAGCAGTACTTC
TRBV7-2	.	.	TRBJ2-5	CASSFTPSGQETQYF	TGTGCCAGCAGCTTTACGCCCAGCGGCCAAGAGACCCAGTACTTC
TRBV11-2	.	many	TRBJ2-1	CASSLARAYNEQFF	TGTGCCAGCAGCTTAGCCAGGGCTTACAATGAGCAGTTCTTC
TRBV12-3/TRBV12-4	.	.	TRBJ1-6	CASSSQGINSPLHF	TGTGCCAGCAGTTCACAGGGAATCAATTCACCCCTCCACTTT
TRBV12-3/TRBV12-4	.	.	TRBJ2-3	CASSSRGGYTDTQYF	TGTGCCAGCAGTTCGCGCGGGGGCTACACAGATACGCAGTATTTT
TRBV12-3/TRBV12-4	.	.	TRBJ1-5	CASSPSPRPQHF	TGTGCCAGCAGCCCCAGTCCGAGGCCCCAGCATTTT
TRBV7-2	.	few	TRBJ2-5	CASSFIRKETQYF	TGTGCCAGCAGCTTTATCCGGAAAGAGACCCAGTACTTC
TRBV4-1	.	.	TRBJ2-4	CASSPGEGSGIQYF	TGCGCCAGCAGCCCAGGGGAGGGTAGTGGCATTCAGTACTTC
TRBV10-3	TRBD1	.	TRBJ1-5	CAISERQGDQPQHF	TGTGCCATCAGTGAACGACAGGGGGATCAGCCCCAGCATTTT
TRBV27	.	few	TRBJ1-1	CASIKWGAEAFF	TGTGCCAGCATTAAATGGGGGGCTGAAGCTTTCTTT
TRBV11-2	.	.	TRBJ2-3	CASSGGLVDTQYF	TGTGCCAGCAGCGGCGGGCTGGTTGATACGCAGTATTTT
TRBV7-9	.	.	TRBJ2-2	CASSFGVPEELFF	TGTGCCAGCAGCTTTGGGGTACCCGAGGAGCTGTTTTTT
TRBV3-1	.	many	TRBJ2-5	CASSQDLKWTQTQYF	TGTGCCAGCAGCCAAGATCTTAAGTGGACGCAGACCCAGTACTTC
TRBV3-1	.	.	TRBJ2-5	CASSQVRASQETQYF	TGTGCCAGCAGCCAAGTCAGAGCTAGCCAAGAGACCCAGTACTTC
TRBV20-1	TRBD2	.	TRBJ2-1	CSARARIGLAGGASYNEQFF	TGCAGTGCTAGAGCCCGGATTGGACTAGCGGGGGGCGCCTCCTACAATGAGCAGTTCTTC
TRBV12-3/TRBV12-4	TRBD1	few	TRBJ1-2	CASSPGTATNYGYTF	TGTGCCAGCAGTCCGGGGACAGCAACTAACTATGGCTACACCTTC
TRBV20-1	.	few	TRBJ2-1	CSARDGGTYNEQFF	TGCAGTGCTAGAGACGGGGGAACCTACAATGAGCAGTTCTTC
TRBV11-1	TRBD1	few	TRBJ1-5	CASSLFWGQGPGSNQPQHF	TGTGCCAGCAGCTTATTTTGGGGACAGGGTCCAGGAAGCAATCAGCCCCAGCATTTT
TRBV5-1	.	few	TRBJ1-1	CASSGDRTEAFF	TGCGCCAGCAGCGGGGATAGGACTGAAGCTTTCTTT
TRBV10-3	.	many	TRBJ2-5	CATAGQQETQYF	TGTGCCACCGCGGGACAGCAAGAGACCCAGTACTTC
TRBV29-1	TRBD2	many	TRBJ2-2	CSVEAGREVDTGELFF	TGCAGCGTTGAAGCCGGGCGGGAGGTCGACACCGGGGAGCTGTTTTTT
TRBV7-8	TRBD2	few	TRBJ2-2	CASSLGLAGSTGELFF	TGTGCCAGCAGCCTCGGACTAGCGGGAAGCACCGGGGAGCTGTTTTTT
TRBV7-9	.	.	TRBJ2-3	CASSLGSSGSTDTQYF	TGTGCCAGCAGCTTAGGTTCCAGCGGGAGCACAGATACGCAGTATTTT
TRBV5-1	.	few	TRBJ2-4	CASSPDGIRHGGNIQYF	TGCGCCAGCAGCCCCGATGGGATCAGACACGGTGGAAACATTCAGTACTTC
TRBV4-1	.	few	TRBJ2-7	CASSQEGSYEQYF	TGCGCCAGCAGCCAAGAAGGATCCTACGAGCAGTACTTC
TRBV6-2/TRBV6-3	.	.	TRBJ1-5	CASSYLRGQPQHF	TGTGCCAGCAGTTACCTCCGGGGTCAGCCCCAGCATTTT
TRBV5-1	.	.	TRBJ2-7	CASSLERTALFSYEQYF	TGCGCCAGCAGCTTGGAGAGGACAGCCCTTTTCTCCTACGAGCAGTACTTC